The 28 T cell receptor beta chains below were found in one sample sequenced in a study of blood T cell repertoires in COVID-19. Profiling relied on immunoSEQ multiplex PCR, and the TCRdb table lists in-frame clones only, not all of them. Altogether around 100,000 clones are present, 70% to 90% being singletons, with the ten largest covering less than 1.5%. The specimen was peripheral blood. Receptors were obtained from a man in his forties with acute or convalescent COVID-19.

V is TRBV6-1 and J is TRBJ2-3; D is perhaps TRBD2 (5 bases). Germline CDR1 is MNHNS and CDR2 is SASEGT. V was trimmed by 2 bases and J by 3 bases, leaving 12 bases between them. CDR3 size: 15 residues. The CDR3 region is CASSERRVATDTQYF. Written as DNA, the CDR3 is TGTGCCAGCAGTGAAAGGAGAGTAGCGACAGATACGCAGTATTTT.

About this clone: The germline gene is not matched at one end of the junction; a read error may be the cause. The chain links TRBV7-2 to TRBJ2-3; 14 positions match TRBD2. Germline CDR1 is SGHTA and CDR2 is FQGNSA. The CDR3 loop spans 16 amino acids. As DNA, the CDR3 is TGTGCCAGCAGCCCCACTCGGGGACTAGCGGGAGATTCGCAGTATTTT. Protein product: CASSPTRGLAGDSQYF. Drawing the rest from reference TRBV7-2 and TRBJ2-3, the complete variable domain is GAGVSQSPSNKVTEKGKDVELRCDPISGHTALYWYRQSLGQGLEFLIYFQGNSAPDKSGLPSDRFSAERTGGSVSTLTIQRTQQEDSAVYLCASSPTRGLAGDSQYFGPGTRLTVL.

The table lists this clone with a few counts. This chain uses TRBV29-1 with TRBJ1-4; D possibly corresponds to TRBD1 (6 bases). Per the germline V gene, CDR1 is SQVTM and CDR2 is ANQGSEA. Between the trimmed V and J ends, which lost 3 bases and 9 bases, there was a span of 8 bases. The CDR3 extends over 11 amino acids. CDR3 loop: CSVEDSKKLFF. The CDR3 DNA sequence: TGCAGCGTTGAGGACAGTAAAAAACTGTTTTTT.

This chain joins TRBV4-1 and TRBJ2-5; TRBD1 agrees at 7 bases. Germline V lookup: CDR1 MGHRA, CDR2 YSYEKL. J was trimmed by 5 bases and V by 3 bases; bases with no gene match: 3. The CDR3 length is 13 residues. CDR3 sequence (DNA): TGCGCCAGCAGCCATGGGACAGTGGAGACCCAGTACTTC. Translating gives CASSHGTVETQYF.

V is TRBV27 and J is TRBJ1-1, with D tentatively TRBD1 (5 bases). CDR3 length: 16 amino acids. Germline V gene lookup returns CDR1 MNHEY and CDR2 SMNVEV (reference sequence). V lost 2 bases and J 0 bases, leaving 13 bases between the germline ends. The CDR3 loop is CASSLKGLSMNTEAFF. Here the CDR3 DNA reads TGTGCCAGCAGTTTAAAGGGGCTCAGCATGAACACTGAAGCTTTCTTT.

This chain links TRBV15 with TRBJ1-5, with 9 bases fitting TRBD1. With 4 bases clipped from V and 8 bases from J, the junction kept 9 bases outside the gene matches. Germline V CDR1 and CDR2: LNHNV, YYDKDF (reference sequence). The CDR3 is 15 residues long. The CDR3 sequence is CATSKQGARGKPQHF. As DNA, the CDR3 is TGTGCCACCAGCAAACAGGGGGCGCGGGGTAAGCCCCAGCATTTT. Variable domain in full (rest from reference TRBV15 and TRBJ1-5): DAMVIQNPRYQVTQFGKPVTLSCSQTLNHNVMYWYQQKSSQAPKLLFHYYDKDFNNEADTPDNFQSRRPNTSFCFLDIRSPGLGDTAMYLCATSKQGARGKPQHFGDGTRLSIL.

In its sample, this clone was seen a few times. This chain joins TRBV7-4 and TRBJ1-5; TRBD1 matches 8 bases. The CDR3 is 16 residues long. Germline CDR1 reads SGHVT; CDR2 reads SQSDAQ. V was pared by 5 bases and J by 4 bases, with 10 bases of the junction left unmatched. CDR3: CASSQQRDRLNQPQHF. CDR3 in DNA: TGTGCCAGCAGCCAGCAACGGGACAGGCTTAATCAGCCCCAGCATTTT.

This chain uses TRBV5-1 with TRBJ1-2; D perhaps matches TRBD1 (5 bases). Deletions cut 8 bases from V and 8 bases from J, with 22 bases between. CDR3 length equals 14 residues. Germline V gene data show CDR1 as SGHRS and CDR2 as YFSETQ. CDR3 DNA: TGCGCCAGATGGGGGGAGTGGAGGCCCTACGGCTACACCTTC. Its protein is CARWGEWRPYGYTF.

CDR3 in DNA: TGTGCCACCAGTGGAGGACCCGGGACACCCAACTATGGCTACACCTTC. Translated: CATSGGPGTPNYGYTF. This chain uses TRBV24-1 with TRBJ1-2, with TRBD1 as a possible D gene (6 bases). Deletions cut 5 bases from V and 2 bases from J, with 17 bases between. This CDR3 spans 16 amino acids. CDR1 and CDR2 from the germline V gene are KGHDR and SFDVKD.

For the CDR3, the DNA is TGTGCCAGCAGCTTGGAGTTAGTCTGGGATACGCAGTATTTT. Its protein is CASSLELVWDTQYF. This chain joins TRBV5-5 and TRBJ2-3; no reliable D call. V was clipped by 0 bases and J by 6 bases, with 11 bases between them. CDR1 and CDR2 from the germline V gene are SGHKS and YYEKEE (reference sequence). The CDR3 consists of 14 residues. Full variable domain (outside the CDR3, taken from reference TRBV5-5 and TRBJ2-3): DAGVTQSPTHLIKTRGQQVTLRCSPISGHKSVSWYQQVLGQGPQFIFQYYEKEERGRGNFPDRFSARQFPNYSSELNVNALLLGDSALYLCASSLELVWDTQYFGPGTRLTVL.

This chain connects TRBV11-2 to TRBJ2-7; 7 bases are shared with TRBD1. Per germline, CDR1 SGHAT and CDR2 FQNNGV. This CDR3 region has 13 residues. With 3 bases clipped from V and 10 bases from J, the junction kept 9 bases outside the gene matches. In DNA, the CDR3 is TGTGCCAGCAGCTTCGACAGGGCAAGGCCCCAGTACTTC. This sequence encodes CASSFDRARPQYF.

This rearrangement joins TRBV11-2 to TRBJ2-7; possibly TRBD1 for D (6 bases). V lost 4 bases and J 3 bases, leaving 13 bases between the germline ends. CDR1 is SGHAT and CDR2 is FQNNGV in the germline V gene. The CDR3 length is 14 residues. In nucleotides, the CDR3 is TGTGCCAGCAGCTACAGACAGGAGATCTACGAGCAGTACTTC. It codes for CASSYRQEIYEQYF.

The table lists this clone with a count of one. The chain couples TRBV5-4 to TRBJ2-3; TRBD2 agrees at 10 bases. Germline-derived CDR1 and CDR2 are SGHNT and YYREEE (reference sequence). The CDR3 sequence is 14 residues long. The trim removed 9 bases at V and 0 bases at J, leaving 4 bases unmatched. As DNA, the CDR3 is TGTGCCACCACTAGCGGGGTTAGCACAGATACGCAGTATTTT. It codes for CATTSGVSTDTQYF.

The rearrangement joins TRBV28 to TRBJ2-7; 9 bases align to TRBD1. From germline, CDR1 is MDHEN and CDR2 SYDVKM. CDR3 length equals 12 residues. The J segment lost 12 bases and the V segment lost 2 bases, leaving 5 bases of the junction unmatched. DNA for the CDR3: TGTGCCAGCAGTTTAAATTTGGGACAGGGGTACTTC. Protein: CASSLNLGQGYF.

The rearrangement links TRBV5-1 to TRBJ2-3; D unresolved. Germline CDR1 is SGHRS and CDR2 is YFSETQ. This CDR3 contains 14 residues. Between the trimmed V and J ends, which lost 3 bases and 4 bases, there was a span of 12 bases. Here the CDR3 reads CASSSMNPADTQYF. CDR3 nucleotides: TGCGCCAGCAGCTCGATGAACCCGGCAGATACGCAGTATTTT. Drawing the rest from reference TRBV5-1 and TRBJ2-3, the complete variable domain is KAGVTQTPRYLIKTRGQQVTLSCSPISGHRSVSWYQQTPGQGLQFLFEYFSETQRNKGNFPGRFSGRQFSNSRSEMNVSTLELGDSALYLCASSSMNPADTQYFGPGTRLTVL.

As DNA, the CDR3 is TGTGCCAGCATTTCGGACAGTACACATCAGCCCCAGCATTTT. This translates into CASISDSTHQPQHF. The rearrangement links TRBV6-6 to TRBJ1-5, with D perhaps matching TRBD1 (6 bases). The CDR3 runs 14 residues. V dropped 7 bases and J dropped 5 bases, with 15 bases sitting between them. Germline V lookup: CDR1 MNHNY, CDR2 SVGAGI (reference sequence).

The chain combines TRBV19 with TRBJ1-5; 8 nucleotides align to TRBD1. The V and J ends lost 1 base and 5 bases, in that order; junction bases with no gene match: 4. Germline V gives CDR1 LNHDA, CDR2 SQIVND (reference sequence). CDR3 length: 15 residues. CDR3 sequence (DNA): TGTGCCAGTAGTATAGCGGGGGACAGGTATCAGCCCCAGCATTTT. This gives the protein CASSIAGDRYQPQHF.

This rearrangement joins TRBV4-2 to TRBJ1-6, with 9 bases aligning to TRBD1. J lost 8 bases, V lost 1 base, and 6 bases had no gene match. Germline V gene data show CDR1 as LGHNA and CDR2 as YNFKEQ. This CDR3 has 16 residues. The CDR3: CASSQGQGVADSPLHF. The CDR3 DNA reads TGTGCCAGCAGCCAAGGACAGGGGGTCGCTGATTCACCCCTCCACTTT.

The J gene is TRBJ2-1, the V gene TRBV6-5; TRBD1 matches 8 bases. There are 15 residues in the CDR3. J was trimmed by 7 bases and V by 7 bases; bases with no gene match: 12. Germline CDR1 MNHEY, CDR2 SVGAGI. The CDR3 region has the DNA TGTGCCAGCATAAATTTCCGGACAGGGAGGAATGAGCAGTTCTTC. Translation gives CASINFRTGRNEQFF.

CDR3 loop: CACQTSGRKWEQFF. The CDR3 coding sequence is TGTGCCTGTCAGACTAGCGGGAGGAAGTGGGAGCAGTTCTTC. The chain combines TRBV30 with TRBJ2-1; 13 positions match TRBD2. The CDR3 is made up of 14 amino acids. V shed 6 bases and J 10 bases; nucleotides not matched to a gene: 9. Germline CDR1 reads GTSNPN; CDR2 reads SVGIG (reference sequence).

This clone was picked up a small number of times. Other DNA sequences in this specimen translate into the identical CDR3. CDR3 region: CASSLAGPNSPLHF. CDR3 DNA: TGTGCCAGCAGCCTCGCGGGACCCAATTCACCCCTCCACTTT. The chain combines TRBV7-3 with TRBJ1-6, with a tentative D call TRBD1 (5 bases). The CDR3 runs 14 residues. CDR1 and CDR2 from the germline V gene are SGHTA and FQGTGA. Between the trimmed V and J ends, which lost 5 bases and 7 bases, there was a span of 12 bases.

CDR3 in DNA: TGTGCCAGCAGTGACACAGGGGGTGCGTCGAGAGCTTTCTTT. Protein sequence: CASSDTGGASRAFF. The rearrangement links TRBV2 to TRBJ1-1; 8 bases match TRBD1. CDR3 length equals 14 residues. The junction had 10 bases not matched to a gene; V was cut back by 3 bases and J by 10 bases. Germline CDR1 and CDR2: SNHLY and FYNNEI.

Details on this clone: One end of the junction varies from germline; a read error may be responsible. CDR3 sequence reads: CASSIDSSGNTIYF. Here the CDR3 DNA reads TGTGCCAGCAGCATAGACAGCTCTGGAAACACCATATATTTT. This chain joins TRBV11-2 and TRBJ1-3; perhaps TRBD1 as D (5 bases). This CDR3 comprises 14 residues. Germline CDR1 SGHAT, CDR2 FQNNGV.

CDR3 bases: TGTGCCAGCAGCGGCGGACAGGGCAACACCATATATTTT. This encodes CASSGGQGNTIYF. The V call is TRBV6-5, the J call TRBJ1-3; 8 nucleotides line up with TRBD1. CDR1 and CDR2 from the germline V gene are MNHEY and SVGAGI. This CDR3 is 13 amino acids long. V lost 6 bases and J lost 7; bases outside the gene matches: 5.

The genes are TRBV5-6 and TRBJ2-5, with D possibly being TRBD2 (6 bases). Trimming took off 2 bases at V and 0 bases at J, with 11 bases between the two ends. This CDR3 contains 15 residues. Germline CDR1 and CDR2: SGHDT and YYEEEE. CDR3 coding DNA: TGTGCCAGCAGCTTCTGGCCTAGCGACCAAGAGACCCAGTACTTC. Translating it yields CASSFWPSDQETQYF.

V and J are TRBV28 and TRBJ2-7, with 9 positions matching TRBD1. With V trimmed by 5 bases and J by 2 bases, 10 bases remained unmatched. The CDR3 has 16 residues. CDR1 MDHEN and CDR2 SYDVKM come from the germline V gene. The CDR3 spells CASSAPGQGLTYEQYF. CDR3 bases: TGTGCCAGCAGTGCCCCGGGACAGGGTCTAACCTACGAGCAGTACTTC. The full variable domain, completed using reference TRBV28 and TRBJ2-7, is DVKVTQSSRYLVKRTGEKVFLECVQDMDHENMFWYRQDPGLGLRLIYFSYDVKMKEKGDIPEGYSVSREKKERFSLILESASTNQTSMYLCASSAPGQGLTYEQYFGPGTRLTVT.

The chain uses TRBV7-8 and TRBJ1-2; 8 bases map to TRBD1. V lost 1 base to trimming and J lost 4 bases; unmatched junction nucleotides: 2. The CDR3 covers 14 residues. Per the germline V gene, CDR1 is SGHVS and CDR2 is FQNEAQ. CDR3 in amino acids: CASSLETGVYGYTF. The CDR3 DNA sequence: TGTGCCAGCAGCTTAGAGACAGGGGTCTATGGCTACACCTTC. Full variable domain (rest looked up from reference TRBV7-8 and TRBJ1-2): GAGVSQSPRYKVAKRGQDVALRCDPISGHVSLFWYQQALGQGPEFLTYFQNEAQLDKSGLPSDRFFAERPEGSVSTLKIQRTQQEDSAVYLCASSLETGVYGYTFGSGTRLTVV.

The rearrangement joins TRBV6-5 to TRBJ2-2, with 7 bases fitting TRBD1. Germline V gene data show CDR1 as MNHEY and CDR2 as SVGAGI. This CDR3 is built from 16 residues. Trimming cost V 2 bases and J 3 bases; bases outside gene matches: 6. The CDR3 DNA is TGTGCCAGCAGTTACGGACGGACAGGCTACACCGGGGAGCTGTTTTTT. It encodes CASSYGRTGYTGELFF.